These 9 T cell receptor beta chains share one sample of origin, sequenced in a study of cytomegalovirus exposure and HLA in healthy donors. The PCR employed 60 Vbeta primers together with 13 Jbeta primers. Measured with immunoSEQ multiplex PCR; TCRdb has only the in-frame clones, and not every one. In the table there are about 82,000 clones, 70% to 80% of which are singletons. Sample: PBMCs. These receptors all stem from a man aged 50-60 years in good health and CMV-seronegative.

This chain uses TRBV7-9 with TRBJ1-1, with 8 bases aligning to TRBD1. The CDR3 runs 15 residues. J lost 7 bases, V lost 8 bases, and 15 bases had no gene match. Germline lookup yields CDR1 SEHNR and CDR2 FQNEAQ (reference sequence). The CDR3 here is CASGLRTGFAGEAFF. The CDR3, as DNA: TGTGCCAGCGGTCTACGGACAGGGTTCGCCGGTGAAGCTTTCTTT.

This chain joins TRBV25-1 and TRBJ1-1, with 10 bases identical to TRBD1. This CDR3 is 16 amino acids long. V lost 2 bases and J lost 4; bases outside the gene matches: 7. CDR1 and CDR2 from the germline V gene are MGHDK and SYGVNS. The CDR3 loop reads CASSESPGTGVTEAFF. In nucleotides, the CDR3 is TGTGCCAGCAGTGAAAGCCCAGGGACAGGGGTCACTGAAGCTTTCTTT.

The chain couples TRBV29-1 to TRBJ1-3, with D hard to call. Germline CDR1 SQVTM, CDR2 ANQGSEA. The CDR3 extends over 11 amino acids. Trimming pared 6 bases from V and 5 bases from J, leaving 8 bases between. CDR3 in amino acids: CSVWARNTIYF. Here the CDR3 DNA reads TGCAGCGTCTGGGCACGAAACACCATATATTTT.

The V and J genes are TRBV7-8 and TRBJ1-6; D not resolved. V was trimmed by 5 bases and J by 0 bases, leaving 11 bases between them. Germline V CDR1 and CDR2: SGHVS, FQNEAQ. This CDR3 is built from 16 residues. CDR3 sequence (DNA): TGTGCCAGCAGCCCCGGCGGGAGCTCCTATAATTCACCCCTCCACTTT. It is translated as CASSPGGSSYNSPLHF.

This rearrangement joins TRBV19 to TRBJ1-5; unclear D gene. Per germline, CDR1 LNHDA and CDR2 SQIVND (reference sequence). Trimming shortened V by 3 bases and J by 0 bases, and 6 bases separated the two germline ends. CDR3 length: 14 residues. The CDR3 coding sequence is TGTGCCAGTAGTATGGCGGTTAGCAATCAGCCCCAGCATTTT. Its translation is CASSMAVSNQPQHF. The full variable domain, in which reference TRBV19 and TRBJ1-5 provide the parts outside the CDR3, is DGGITQSPKYLFRKEGQNVTLSCEQNLNHDAMYWYRQDPGQGLRLIYYSQIVNDFQKGDIAEGYSVSREKKESFPLTVTSAQKNPTAFYLCASSMAVSNQPQHFGDGTRLSIL.

The chain uses TRBV30 and TRBJ1-2; TRBD1 matches 7 bases. Unmatched junction bases numbered 16, after V lost 0 bases and J lost 6 bases. Germline values: CDR1 GTSNPN, CDR2 SVGIG (reference sequence). There are 17 residues in the CDR3. CDR3 sequence (DNA): TGTGCCTGGAGTGTACATTATATAACCGACAGGGTGAATGGCTACACCTTC. Translated: CAWSVHYITDRVNGYTF. The full variable domain, completed using reference TRBV30 and TRBJ1-2, is SQTIHQWPATLVQPVGSPLSLECTVEGTSNPNLYWYRQAAGRGLQLLFYSVGIGQISSEVPQNLSASRPQDRQFILSSKKLLLSDSGFYLCAWSVHYITDRVNGYTFGSGTRLTVV.

There are a few counts of this clone. The CDR3 loop reads CASSADRVRQPQHF. CDR3 in DNA: TGTGCCAGCAGCGCGGACAGGGTCCGTCAGCCCCAGCATTTT. The chain uses TRBV28 and TRBJ1-5; TRBD1 matches 8 bases. This CDR3 is 14 amino acids long. The germline gives CDR1 MDHEN, CDR2 SYDVKM. Losses at the gene ends were 6 bases for V and 6 bases for J; bases not matched to a gene: 7.

The chain combines TRBV5-1 with TRBJ2-3, with 8 bases matching TRBD2. The CDR3 spans 15 residues. Germline CDR1 SGHRS, CDR2 YFSETQ. Losses at the gene ends were 1 base for V and 1 base for J; bases not matched to a gene: 2. CDR3 coding DNA: TGCGCCAGCAGCTTGACTAGCGGCCGCACAGATACGCAGTATTTT. Encoded protein: CASSLTSGRTDTQYF. The whole variable domain, remainder taken from reference TRBV5-1 and TRBJ2-3, is KAGVTQTPRYLIKTRGQQVTLSCSPISGHRSVSWYQQTPGQGLQFLFEYFSETQRNKGNFPGRFSGRQFSNSRSEMNVSTLELGDSALYLCASSLTSGRTDTQYFGPGTRLTVL.

Worth noting for this clone: In the same sample, other DNA sequences code for this CDR3. The genes are TRBV7-8 and TRBJ1-3; TRBD1 might be the D (5 bases). V gave up 4 bases and J gave up 0 bases, with 10 bases separating them. Germline V gene sequence: CDR1 SGHVS, CDR2 FQNEAQ. The CDR3 has 15 residues. As DNA, the CDR3 is TGTGCCAGCAGCTACAGGCTACTCTCTGGAAACACCATATATTTT. Translated: CASSYRLLSGNTIYF. Supplemented by reference TRBV7-8 and TRBJ1-3, the full variable domain reads GAGVSQSPRYKVAKRGQDVALRCDPISGHVSLFWYQQALGQGPEFLTYFQNEAQLDKSGLPSDRFFAERPEGSVSTLKIQRTQQEDSAVYLCASSYRLLSGNTIYFGEGSWLTVV.